This is a list of T cell receptor beta chains from one sample in a study of blood T cell repertoires in COVID-19. The table came from immunoSEQ multiplex PCR; TCRdb's copy has only in-frame clones and leaves some out. The table records 200,000 to 250,000 clones, about 80% of them present only once. Sequencing input: PBMCs or T cells enriched from blood (not recorded which). These receptors were taken from a man in his 60s who had recovered from COVID-19. CDR3s include the opening cysteine and the closing phenylalanine or tryptophan. The order of the fields is V gene, J gene, clone size, CDR3 protein. Rows give clone size only sometimes, using once, few, many, or a class for an expanded clone.

TRBV19,TRBJ1-6,.,CASRRDTHNSPLHF
TRBV5-5,TRBJ2-5,.,CASSPTPRVMEQETQYF
TRBV5-8,TRBJ1-1,.,CASLNRDPSSTEAFF
TRBV21-1,TRBJ1-1,.,CASINEGGGRSTEAFF
TRBV5-8,TRBJ2-5,few,CASIAGLIQETQYF
TRBV5-6,TRBJ1-3,.,CASSRGRIGNTIYF
TRBV18,TRBJ1-1,.,CASSPPTGHTEAFF
TRBV5-1,TRBJ2-1,.,CASSLGTGNEQFF
TRBV24-1,TRBJ2-7,.,CATPRIEGPVYEQYF
TRBV28,TRBJ2-5,once,CASSPGGVRETQYF
TRBV25-1,TRBJ1-2,.,CASSDTDRAQGGYTF
TRBV5-1,TRBJ1-6,.,CASTPSRQGPNSPLHF
TRBV7-2,TRBJ1-5,.,CASSLQGNQPQHF
TRBV2,TRBJ2-3,.,CASNDFFTDTQYF
TRBV24-1,TRBJ2-3,.,CATSDRQGGPTDTQYF
TRBV21-1,TRBJ2-7,.,CASSYGGPFDEQYF
TRBV6-1,TRBJ1-1,.,CASSEALGVNTEAFF
TRBV3-1/TRBV3-2,TRBJ1-3,.,CASSQAQGQASGNTIYF
TRBV7-9,TRBJ1-4,.,CASSSRDRGRLNEKLFF
TRBV7-9,TRBJ1-2,.,CASSLGSTYGYTF
TRBV5-1,TRBJ1-3,.,CASSLGQFSSGNTIYF
TRBV14,TRBJ1-2,.,CASSQLRGPMDGYTF
TRBV11-3,TRBJ2-3,.,CASSSRTGSTDTQYF
TRBV5-5,TRBJ2-3,.,CASSLLDTQYF
TRBV6-5,TRBJ1-1,.,CASSYSRSRVEAFF
TRBV4-1,TRBJ1-1,.,CASSQSPTGKNTEAFF
TRBV4-3,TRBJ1-2,.,CASSQDLGRGYGYTF
TRBV9,TRBJ2-2,once,CASSPGTGGPGELFF
TRBV5-6,TRBJ2-7,.,CASSLGTGSASEQYF
TRBV30,TRBJ1-2,.,CAWSVSADGYTF
TRBV10-2,TRBJ1-1,.,CASRDMNTEAFF
TRBV18,TRBJ2-7,few,CASSYGQGLTYEQYF
TRBV5-1,TRBJ2-7,.,CASSSGTNYEQYF
TRBV3-1/TRBV3-2,TRBJ1-1,few,CASSQAPTGEVGAFF
TRBV7-2,TRBJ2-3,.,CASSLQGWSDTQYF
TRBV29-1,TRBJ1-6,.,CSVQTGSGSPLHF
TRBV11-3,TRBJ2-3,.,CASSSRVDTQYF